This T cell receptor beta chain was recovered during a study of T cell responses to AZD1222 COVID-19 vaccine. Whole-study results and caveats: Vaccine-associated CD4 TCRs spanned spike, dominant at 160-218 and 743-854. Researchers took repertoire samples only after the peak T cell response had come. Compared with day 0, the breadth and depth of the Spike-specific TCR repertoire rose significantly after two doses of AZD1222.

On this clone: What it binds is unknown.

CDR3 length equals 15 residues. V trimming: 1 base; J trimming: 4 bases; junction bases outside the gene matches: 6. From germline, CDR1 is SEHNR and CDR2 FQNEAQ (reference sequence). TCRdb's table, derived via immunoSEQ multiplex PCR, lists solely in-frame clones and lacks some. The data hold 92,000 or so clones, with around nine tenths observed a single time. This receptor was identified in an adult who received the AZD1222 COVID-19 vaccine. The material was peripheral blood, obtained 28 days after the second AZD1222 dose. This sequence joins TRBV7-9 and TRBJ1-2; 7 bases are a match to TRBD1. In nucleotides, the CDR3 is TGTGCCAGCAGCTTAGTAGGACAGGCTACCTATGGCTACACCTTC. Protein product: CASSLVGQATYGYTF.